This T cell receptor (gamma chain) was found in a study of γδ T cells in repeated Plasmodium falciparum infection. This clone was seen repeatedly, ten times or more. Germline assignment: CDR1 EGSTGY and CDR2 YDSYTSSV. V trimming: 0 bases; J trimming: 2 bases; junction bases outside the gene matches: 7. This CDR3 has 15 residues. TCRdb redid clone calling on the multiplex PCR reads using CATT. In the table there are about 30,000 gamma-chain clones, over 1.1% of which are singletons. Flow sorting of PBMC yielded separate Vgamma9/Vdelta2+ and Vdelta2-negative gammadelta T cell populations for bulk repertoire analysis.

The chain couples TRGV4 to TRGJ1 or TRGJ2. Assignment of the J gene here rests on matching the DNA to germline, because TCRdb gives none. The receptor comes from a pool of human donors (malaria-infected and uninfected, not separated). The sequenced material came from gamma-delta T cells from blood. CDR3 nucleotide sequence: TGTGCCACCTGGGATGGGCGTCAGTATTATTATAAGAAACTCTTT. Its protein is CATWDGRQYYYKKLF.